This T cell receptor beta chain was recovered during a study of blood T cells in healthy people across ages. General study points: Per million T cells, the diversity of TCR beta decreased roughly linearly as age advanced.

The CDR3 is 14 residues long. V gave up 2 bases and J gave up 10 bases; unmatched junction bases: 7. Germline loops: CDR1 MNHNY, CDR2 SVGAGI (reference sequence). This clonotype has just a few counts. No antigen is known for it. It was with a sample-barcoded 5' primer and a J-beta primer mix that a second PCR of about 6 to 12 cycles was run. TCRdb passed the 5' RACE reads through MiXCR, listing each CDR3 protein once. This table has under 750,000 distinct CDR3 sequences, roughly 43% appearing once. Sequencing used blood. The chain has TRBV6-6 and TRBJ1-1, with TRBD1 matching over 10 bases. The sequence was obtained from an elderly man in good health. CDR3 in DNA: TGTGCCAGCAGTTACCGTGACAGGGGGCGGACAGCTTTCTTT. Protein sequence: CASSYRDRGRTAFF.